The 3 T cell receptor beta chains below were found in one sample sequenced in a study of shared clonotypes between healthy human individuals. Clones were read by immunoSEQ multiplex PCR, and TCRdb kept only the in-frame ones, dropping some. The sample records a few hundred thousand clones, approximately 97% being singletons. Sequences were obtained from naive CD4+ T cells sorted from blood. The subset here: CD45RA+ positively selected. The receptors were sampled from a woman aged 25 to 39 in good health.

The chain recombines TRBV5-4 with TRBJ2-2; D not resolved. Trimming shortened V by 2 bases and J by 4 bases, and 6 bases separated the two germline ends. Germline values: CDR1 SGHNT, CDR2 YYREEE (reference sequence). The CDR3 covers 13 residues. CDR3 DNA sequence: TGTGCCAGCAGCTTCGTTACCACCGGGGAGCTGTTTTTT. As protein: CASSFVTTGELFF.

V usage is TRBV6-5 and J usage is TRBJ2-7, with D tentatively TRBD2 (6 bases). The V gene lost 2 bases and the J gene lost 3 bases, with 14 bases spanning the gap. The CDR3 is 15 amino acids. CDR1 and CDR2 from the germline V gene are MNHEY and SVGAGI. CDR3 region: CASSYHGGGDYEQYF. Written as DNA, the CDR3 is TGTGCCAGCAGTTACCACGGTGGAGGGGACTACGAGCAGTACTTC.

The chain combines TRBV19 with TRBJ2-7, with 8 nucleotides matching TRBD1. J lost 3 bases, V lost 5 bases, and 12 bases had no gene match. The CDR3 loop spans 16 amino acids. The germline CDR1 and CDR2 sequences are LNHDA and SQIVND (reference sequence). Here the CDR3 reads CASSPSGQEVIYEQYF. The CDR3 DNA follows: TGTGCCAGTAGTCCCTCGGGACAGGAAGTTATCTACGAGCAGTACTTC.